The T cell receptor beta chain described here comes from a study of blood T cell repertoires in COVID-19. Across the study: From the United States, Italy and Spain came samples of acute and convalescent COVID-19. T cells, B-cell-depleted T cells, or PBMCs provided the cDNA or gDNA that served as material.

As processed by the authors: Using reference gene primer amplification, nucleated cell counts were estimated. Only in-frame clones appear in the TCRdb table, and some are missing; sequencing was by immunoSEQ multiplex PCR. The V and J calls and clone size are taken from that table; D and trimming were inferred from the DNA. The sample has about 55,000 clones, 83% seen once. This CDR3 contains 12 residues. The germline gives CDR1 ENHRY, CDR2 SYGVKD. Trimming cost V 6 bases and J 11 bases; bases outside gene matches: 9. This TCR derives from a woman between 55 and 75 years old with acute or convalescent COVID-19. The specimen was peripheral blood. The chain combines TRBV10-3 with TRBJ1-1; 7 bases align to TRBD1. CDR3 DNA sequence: TGTGCCATCAGGCCCCCGACAGGGCTGGCTTTCTTT. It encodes CAIRPPTGLAFF.